This T cell receptor beta chain was found in a study of vaccination and CD4 T cells after COVID-19 (dated by TCRdb to between 2021 and 2024). In terms of the full investigation: Every convalescent patient had a positive nasal swab PCR test for SARS-CoV-2, with mild disease in nine patients and severe disease in one. The cultures were stimulated with overlapping spike peptide pools from SARS-CoV-2 and from the common cold coronaviruses HCoV-NL63, HCoV-OC43 and HCoV-229E. In under twelve COVID-19 convalescent patients and 4 infection-naive healthy vaccine recipients, researchers compared the spike-specific CD4+ TCR repertoire from before mRNA vaccination with the repertoire from after. Post-vaccine blood samples were collected a median of about 69 days after the second vaccine dose, ranging from roughly 13 to 241 days. Participants got two doses of the Pfizer-BioNTech BNT162b2 vaccine (n=8) or two doses of the Moderna mRNA-1273 vaccine (n=2). As controls, cultures received a CEFX viral epitope pool (the positive control), an HIV-1 Nef peptide pool (the negative control), or no peptide at all. Post-COVID blood samples were collected from convalescent patients a median of roughly 100 days after diagnosis, with a range of roughly 30 to 161 days. Six males and four females were included in the convalescent cohort, with two Hispanic individuals, seven Caucasians, two Asians and one multiracial person represented.

Library preparation used PCR. At the Johns Hopkins FTIC core, DNA from the cultured CD4+ T cells underwent TCR sequencing with the Oncomine TCR Beta short-read assay. The QIAamp micro DNA kit was used to extract genomic DNA from the cultured CD4+ T cells. The Oncomine TCR Beta libraries from cultured CD4+ T cells were pooled using unique dual indexes and then sequenced on an Illumina iSeq 100. Concerning the study's data processing: Non-productive sequences were removed, and CDR3s not starting with C, not ending with F or W, or shorter than 7 amino acids were discarded. The MANAFEST web application was used to identify antigen-specific clonotypes by comparing peptide-stimulated wells against reference wells and other culture wells. For a clone to be called positive, the clone needed an FDR below 0.05, an odds ratio above 5, and a productive frequency above 0.1% in at least two of three replicate wells. Cross-reactive clonotypes were defined as significantly expanded in both SARS-CoV-2 spike wells and at least one common cold coronavirus spike condition. Levenshtein distances (stringdist) and unrooted phylogenetic trees (ape) in R version 3.6.1 were used to assess CDR3 homology. TCRdb ran its own pipeline on the public reads, namely fastp trimming at Q25 and MiXCR clone calling, and kept in-frame beta chains. Entries are consolidated by CDR3 protein sequence, retaining the most common genes and DNA. V and J calls and clone size were set by TCRdb, not the authors. This sample lists about 7,100 distinct CDR3 sequences; roughly 64% were detected once. The ten largest account for about 20% of the sample.

Taken from the germline V gene, the CDR1 and CDR2 loops are SNHLY and FYNNEI. The CDR3 starts with the cysteine, ends with the phenylalanine, and has 13 residues. Only the CDR3 portion is preserved as DNA: 39 bases, with reading frame beginning at the first base. Trimming removed 6 bases from V and 5 bases from J, leaving 13 bases between the germline ends. What this sample's treatment or condition label stands for: approximately 11-day PBMC culture with coronavirus spike peptide pools or control peptides (ViraFEST assay). To expand antigen-specific T cells with peptide pools and then pick out the expanded clonotypes through TCR sequencing, the study relied on the ViraFEST assay. Positive SARS-CoV-2 PCR tests in the convalescent patients dated from March to December 2020, before Alpha, Beta and Delta variants emerged in the United States. Each well held two million PBMCs cultured with approximately 9.2 ug/ml peptide pools in IMDM containing approximately 5% human AB serum and 9 to 10 IU/ml IL-2. On days 3 and 7, half of the culture medium was replaced with fresh IL-2-containing medium. After about nine days of culture, CD4+ T cells were isolated by negative selection with the EasySep CD4+ T cell isolation kit. PBMCs were separated from whole blood using Ficoll-Paque Plus gradient centrifugation and then either used fresh or cryopreserved at -140C. Triplicate wells were generally used for each culture condition.

The paper as a whole reports these results and caveats: An increase in the median number of SARS-CoV-2-reactive clonotypes from approximately 20 after infection to 38 after vaccination was observed, but the change was not found to be significant. Of the vaccine-specific clones in convalescent patients, 304 of 307, or nearly all, reacted only to SARS-CoV-2 spike and did not cross-react with common cold coronaviruses. In convalescent patients, a median 86.3% of post-vaccine SARS-CoV-2-reactive clones were detected only after vaccination, suggesting vaccine-specific priming. The study included relatively few convalescent patients and did not analyze early timepoints after natural infection.

Comments on this clonotype: The antigen this receptor binds is unknown. Within one base of it there is no much larger clone, and no base qualities were kept.

The sequenced sample consisted of CD4+ T cells from blood, cultured in vitro. The chain couples TRBV2 to TRBJ2-5; the D gene is unclear. This TCR came from a human donor who had recovered from COVID-19. This receptor carries the CDR3 CASSYPSGETQYF. The DNA sequence is as follows: TGTGCCAGCAGCTACCCGTCTGGTGAGACCCAGTACTTC.